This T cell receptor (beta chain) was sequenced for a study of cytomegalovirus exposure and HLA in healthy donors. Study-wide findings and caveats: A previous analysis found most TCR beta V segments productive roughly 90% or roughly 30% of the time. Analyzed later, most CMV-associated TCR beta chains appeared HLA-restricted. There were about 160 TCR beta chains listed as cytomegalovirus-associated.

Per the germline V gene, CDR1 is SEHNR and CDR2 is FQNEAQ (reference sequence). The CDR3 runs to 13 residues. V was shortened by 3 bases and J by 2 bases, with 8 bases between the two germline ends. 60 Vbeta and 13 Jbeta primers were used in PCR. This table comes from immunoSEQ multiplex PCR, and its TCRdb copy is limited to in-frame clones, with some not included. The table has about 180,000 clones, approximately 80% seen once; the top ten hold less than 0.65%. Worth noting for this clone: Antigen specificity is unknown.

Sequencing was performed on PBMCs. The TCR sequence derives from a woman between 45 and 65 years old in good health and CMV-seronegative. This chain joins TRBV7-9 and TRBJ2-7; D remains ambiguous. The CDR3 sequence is CASSLHQTYEQYF. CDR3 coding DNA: TGTGCCAGCAGCTTGCACCAGACCTACGAGCAGTACTTC. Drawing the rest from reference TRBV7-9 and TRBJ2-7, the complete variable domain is DTGVSQNPRHKITKRGQNVTFRCDPISEHNRLYWYRQTLGQGPEFLTYFQNEAQLEKSRLLSDRFSAERPKGSFSTLEIQRTEQGDSAMYLCASSLHQTYEQYFGPGTRLTVT.